This T cell receptor beta chain was recorded in a study of memory B cells and T cells in multiple sclerosis. Study-wide points: Normalization was needed because clone-set size differences affected shared clonotype counts.

Trimming took 4 bases from V and 0 from J, leaving 16 bases between them. This CDR3 comprises 16 residues. Looked up from germline, CDR1 is SGHRS and CDR2 is YFSETQ. Profiled with immunoSEQ multiplex PCR; TCRdb holds only in-frame clones, not every one. The sample consists of about 15,000 clones, approximately 69% of them appearing once. As for this clone: Its antigen is currently unknown.

The chain couples TRBV5-1 to TRBJ1-1; D might be TRBD1 (6 bases). The origin of this receptor is a human donor with multiple sclerosis. Sequencing was carried out using memory (CD45RO+) CD4+ T cells from blood. The CDR3 protein is CASSPRGGGMNTEAFF. In DNA, the CDR3 is TGCGCCAGCAGCCCGAGGGGGGGTGGGATGAACACTGAAGCTTTCTTT.